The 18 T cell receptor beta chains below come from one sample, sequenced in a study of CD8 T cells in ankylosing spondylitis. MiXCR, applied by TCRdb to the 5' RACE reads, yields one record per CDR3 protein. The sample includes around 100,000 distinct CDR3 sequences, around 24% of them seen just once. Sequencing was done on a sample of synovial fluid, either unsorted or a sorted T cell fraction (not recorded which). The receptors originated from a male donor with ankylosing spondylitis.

The CDR3 sequence is CSARTGTSYEQYF. CDR3 DNA: TGCAGTGCTAGAACCGGGACCTCCTACGAGCAGTACTTC. V usage is TRBV20-1 and J usage is TRBJ2-7; D may be TRBD1 or TRBD2 (5 bases each). CDR3 length equals 13 residues. Germline CDR1 is DFQATT and CDR2 is SNEGSKA (reference sequence). V was pared by 2 bases and J by 0 bases, with 8 bases between.

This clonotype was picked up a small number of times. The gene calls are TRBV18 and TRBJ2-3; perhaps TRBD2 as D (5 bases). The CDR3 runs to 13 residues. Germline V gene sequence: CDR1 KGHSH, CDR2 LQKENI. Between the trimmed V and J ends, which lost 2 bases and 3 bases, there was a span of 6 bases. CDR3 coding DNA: TGTGCCAGCTCACCAGGCGGGACAGATACGCAGTATTTT. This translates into CASSPGGTDTQYF.

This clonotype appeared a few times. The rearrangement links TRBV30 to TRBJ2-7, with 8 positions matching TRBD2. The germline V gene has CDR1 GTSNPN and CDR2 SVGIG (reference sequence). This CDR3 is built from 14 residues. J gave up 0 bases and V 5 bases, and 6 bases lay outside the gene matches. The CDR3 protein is CAWRRSGSSYEQYF. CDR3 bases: TGTGCCTGGCGTCGCAGCGGGAGCTCCTACGAGCAGTACTTC.

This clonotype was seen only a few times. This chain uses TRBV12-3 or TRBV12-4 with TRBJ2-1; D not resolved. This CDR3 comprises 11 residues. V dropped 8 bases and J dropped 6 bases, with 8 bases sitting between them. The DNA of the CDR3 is TGTGCCAGCTGTTCCCGCAATGAGCAGTTCTTC. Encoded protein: CASCSRNEQFF.

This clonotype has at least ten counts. This chain's CDR3 is CASSLVGGTSYNEQFF. The CDR3 DNA is TGTGCCAGCAGCTTAGTCGGCGGAACCTCCTACAATGAGCAGTTCTTC. The genes are TRBV7-2 and TRBJ2-1; D is ambiguous. Germline V CDR1 and CDR2: SGHTA, FQGNSA. This CDR3 has 16 residues. V was pared by 1 base and J by 0 bases, with 10 bases between.

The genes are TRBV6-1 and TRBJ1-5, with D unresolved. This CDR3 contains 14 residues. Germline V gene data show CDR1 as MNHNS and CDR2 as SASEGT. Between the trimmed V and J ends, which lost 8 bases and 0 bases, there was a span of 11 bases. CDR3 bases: TGTGCCAGCCGGACGGCTTATAGCAATCAGCCCCAGCATTTT. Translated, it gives CASRTAYSNQPQHF.

The CDR3 DNA reads TGTGCCAGCAGGAACAGGGACCAGACCTACGAGCAGTACTTC. This translates into CASRNRDQTYEQYF. The chain carries TRBV2 and TRBJ2-7; D possibly corresponds to TRBD1 (6 bases). Germline-derived CDR1 and CDR2 are SNHLY and FYNNEI. Trimming removed 6 bases at V and 2 bases at J, with 14 bases between. The CDR3 length is 14 residues.

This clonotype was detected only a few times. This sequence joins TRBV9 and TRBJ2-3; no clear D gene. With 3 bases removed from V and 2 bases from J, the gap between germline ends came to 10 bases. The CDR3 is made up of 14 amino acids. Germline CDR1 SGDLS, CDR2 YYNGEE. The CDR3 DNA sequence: TGTGCCAGCAGCGCCCCAGAGAACACAGATACGCAGTATTTT. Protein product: CASSAPENTDTQYF.

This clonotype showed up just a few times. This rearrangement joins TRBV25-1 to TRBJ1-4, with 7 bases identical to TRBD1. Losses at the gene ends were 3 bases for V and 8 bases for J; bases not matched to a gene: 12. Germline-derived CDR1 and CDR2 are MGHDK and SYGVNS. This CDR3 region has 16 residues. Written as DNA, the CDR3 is TGTGCCAGCAGTGATTTCACGGGACAGTCTGAGGAAAAACTGTTTTTT. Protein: CASSDFTGQSEEKLFF.

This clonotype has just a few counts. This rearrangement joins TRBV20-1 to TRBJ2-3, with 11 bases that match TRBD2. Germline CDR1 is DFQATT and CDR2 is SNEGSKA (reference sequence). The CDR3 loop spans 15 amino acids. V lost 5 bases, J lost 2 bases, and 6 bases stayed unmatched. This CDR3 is CSAPGTSGPTDTQYF. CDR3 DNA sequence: TGCAGTGCTCCCGGGACTAGCGGACCCACAGATACGCAGTATTTT.

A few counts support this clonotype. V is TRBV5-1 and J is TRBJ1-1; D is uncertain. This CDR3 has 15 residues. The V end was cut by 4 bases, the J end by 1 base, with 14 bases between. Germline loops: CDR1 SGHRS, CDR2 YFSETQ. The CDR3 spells CASSPGRRGNTEAFF. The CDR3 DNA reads TGCGCCAGCAGCCCCGGGCGACGGGGGAACACTGAAGCTTTCTTT.

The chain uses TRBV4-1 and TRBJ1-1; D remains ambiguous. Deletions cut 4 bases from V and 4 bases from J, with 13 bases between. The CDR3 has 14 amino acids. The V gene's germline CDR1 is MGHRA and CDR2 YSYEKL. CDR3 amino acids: CASSPPLEGTEAFF. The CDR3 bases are TGCGCCAGCAGCCCCCCACTGGAGGGCACTGAAGCTTTCTTT.

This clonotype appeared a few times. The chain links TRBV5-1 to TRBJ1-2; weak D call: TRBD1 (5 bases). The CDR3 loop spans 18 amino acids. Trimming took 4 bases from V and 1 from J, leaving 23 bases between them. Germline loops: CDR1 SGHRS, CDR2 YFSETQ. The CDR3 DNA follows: TGCGCCAGCAGCCCGCCAGGAACAGGAAGAAATTTTAACTATGGCTACACCTTC. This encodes CASSPPGTGRNFNYGYTF.

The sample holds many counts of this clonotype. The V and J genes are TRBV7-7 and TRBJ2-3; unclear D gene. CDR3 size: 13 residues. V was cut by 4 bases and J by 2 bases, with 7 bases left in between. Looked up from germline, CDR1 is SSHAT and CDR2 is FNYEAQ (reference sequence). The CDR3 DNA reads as TGTGCCAGCAGCTCCAGAACCACAGATACGCAGTATTTT. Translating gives CASSSRTTDTQYF. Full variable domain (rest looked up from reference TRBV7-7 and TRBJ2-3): GAGVSQSPRYKVTKRGQDVTLRCDPISSHATLYWYQQALGQGPEFLTYFNYEAQPDKSGLPSDRFSAERPEGSISTLTIQRTEQRDSAMYRCASSSRTTDTQYFGPGTRLTVL.

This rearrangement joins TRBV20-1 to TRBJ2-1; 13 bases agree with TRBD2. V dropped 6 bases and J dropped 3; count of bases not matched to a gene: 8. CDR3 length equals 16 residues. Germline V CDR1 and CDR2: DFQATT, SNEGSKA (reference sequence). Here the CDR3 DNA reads TGCAGTGCCCGCGGGACTAGCGGGGAGGACTACAATGAGCAGTTCTTC. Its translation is CSARGTSGEDYNEQFF.

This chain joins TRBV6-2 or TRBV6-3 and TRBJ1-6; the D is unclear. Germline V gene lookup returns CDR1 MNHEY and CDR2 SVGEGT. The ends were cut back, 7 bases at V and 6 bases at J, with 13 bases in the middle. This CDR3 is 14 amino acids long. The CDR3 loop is CASTPGSGNSPLHF. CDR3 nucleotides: TGTGCCAGCACTCCGGGGAGTGGTAATTCACCCCTCCACTTT.

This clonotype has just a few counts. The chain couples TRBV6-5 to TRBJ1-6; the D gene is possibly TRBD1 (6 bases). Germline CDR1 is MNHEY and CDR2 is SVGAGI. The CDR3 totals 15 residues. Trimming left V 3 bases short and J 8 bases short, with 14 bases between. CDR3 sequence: CASSYGRGVDSPLHF. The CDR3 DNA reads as TGTGCCAGCAGTTATGGAAGGGGGGTGGATTCACCCCTCCACTTT.

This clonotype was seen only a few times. In DNA form, the CDR3 reads TGTGCCAGCAGCCAAGGGGGGAGGGCCGAGGATACGCAGTATTTT. Protein: CASSQGGRAEDTQYF. The J gene is TRBJ2-3, the V gene TRBV7-2, with a weak D call TRBD2 (7 bases). V was cut by 5 bases and J by 6 bases, with 18 bases left in between. CDR3 size: 15 residues. The germline V gene encodes CDR1 SGHTA and CDR2 FQGNSA.